Listed here are 23 T cell receptor beta chains from one sample, sequenced in a study of blood T cell repertoires in COVID-19. Clones were sequenced by immunoSEQ multiplex PCR, and TCRdb holds only the in-frame ones, with some missing. The table lists over 600,000 clones, approximately 90% of them singletons. Source material: peripheral blood. These receptors originate from a woman aged 18-29 years with acute or convalescent COVID-19.

The J gene is TRBJ2-7, the V gene TRBV7-2; 9 bases line up with TRBD2. The CDR3 spans 16 residues. Germline CDR1 is SGHTA and CDR2 is FQGNSA. After removal of 3 bases from V and 0 bases from J, the junction contained 6 bases not matched to a gene. For the CDR3, the DNA is TGTGCCAGCAGCTTGCGTCTAGCGGGGAACTCCTACGAGCAGTACTTC. This gives the protein CASSLRLAGNSYEQYF.

J is TRBJ1-4 and V is TRBV20-1; tentatively, D is TRBD1 (5 bases). From germline, CDR1 is DFQATT and CDR2 SNEGSKA (reference sequence). This CDR3 region has 13 residues. Deletions cut 3 bases from V and 5 bases from J, with 10 bases between. The CDR3 nucleotides read TGCAGTGCTAGTGCCAGGGTAAATGAAAAACTGTTTTTT. Translation gives CSASARVNEKLFF.

This chain links TRBV30 with TRBJ2-7, with 10 positions matching TRBD1. The germline CDR1 and CDR2 sequences are GTSNPN and SVGIG (reference sequence). The CDR3 sequence is 14 residues long. Trimming took 3 bases from V and 3 from J; bases not matched to a gene: 5. Here the CDR3 reads CAWSGGTGVYEQYF. The CDR3 nucleotides are TGTGCCTGGAGCGGCGGGACAGGGGTCTACGAGCAGTACTTC.

The chain links TRBV5-1 to TRBJ2-3; 7 bases map to TRBD2. V was clipped by 0 bases and J by 1 base; unmatched bases: 5. Germline CDR1 and CDR2: SGHRS and YFSETQ. The CDR3 length is 16 residues. In nucleotides, the CDR3 is TGCGCCAGCAGCTTGGGTAGCAGCGGGGGCACAGATACGCAGTATTTT. This translates into CASSLGSSGGTDTQYF.

This clone was detected a few times. The rearrangement uses TRBV6-4 and TRBJ2-3; 14 positions match TRBD2. The CDR3 covers 16 residues. Per the germline V gene, CDR1 is MRHNA and CDR2 is SNTAGT. V trimming: 7 bases; J trimming: 6 bases; junction bases outside the gene matches: 9. The CDR3 nucleotides are TGTGCCAGCACCAGGACTAGCGGGGGGCCCCTCGATACGCAGTATTTT. Protein product: CASTRTSGGPLDTQYF.

The chain is built from TRBV5-8 and TRBJ1-2; unclear D gene. This CDR3 spans 15 amino acids. CDR1 is SGHTS and CDR2 is YDEGEE in the germline V gene. V gave up 4 bases and J gave up 4 bases, with 17 bases separating them. In nucleotides, the CDR3 is TGTGCCAGCAGCCCCGGGTCCCGTCGGAGCTATGGCTACACCTTC. This sequence encodes CASSPGSRRSYGYTF.

Concerning this clone itself: The same CDR3 is also encoded by other DNA sequences in this sample. The CDR3 here is CASSVASNTEAFF. CDR3 DNA sequence: TGTGCCAGCAGCGTAGCATCGAACACTGAAGCTTTCTTT. The chain is built from TRBV9 and TRBJ1-1; no reliable D call. CDR3 size: 13 residues. Per germline, CDR1 SGDLS and CDR2 YYNGEE. V lost 0 bases to trimming and J lost 1 base, with 4 bases between them.

The V and J genes are TRBV5-8 and TRBJ1-5; weak D call: TRBD1 (5 bases). The CDR3 has 15 residues. Germline CDR1 SGHTS, CDR2 YDEGEE. Trimming removed 0 bases from V and 1 base from J, with 8 bases in between. The CDR3 coding sequence is TGTGCCAGCAGCTTGGATCGGGGGAGCAATCAGCCCCAGCATTTT. It encodes CASSLDRGSNQPQHF.

Note on this clone: This sample also contains other DNA sequences that code for the same CDR3. V is TRBV11-3 and J is TRBJ1-1; D possibly corresponds to TRBD1 (6 bases). Looked up from germline, CDR1 is SGHNT and CDR2 is YENEEA. The CDR3 consists of 13 residues. V was trimmed by 5 bases and J by 7 bases, leaving 14 bases between them. CDR3 bases: TGTGCCAGCAGCCTACAGGGAAAGGGTGAAGCTTTCTTT. Its protein product is CASSLQGKGEAFF. Full variable domain (outside the CDR3, taken from reference TRBV11-3 and TRBJ1-1): EAGVVQSPRYKIIEKKQPVAFWCNPISGHNTLYWYLQNLGQGPELLIRYENEEAVDDSQLPKDRFSAERLKGVDSTLKIQPAELGDSAVYLCASSLQGKGEAFFGQGTRLTVV.

The chain combines TRBV12-3 or TRBV12-4 with TRBJ1-2; 7 bases match TRBD1. Losses at the gene ends were 5 bases for V and 7 bases for J; bases not matched to a gene: 7. The CDR3 runs 13 residues. The CDR3 here is CASSNRGLVGYTF. The CDR3 bases are TGTGCCAGCAGTAACAGGGGCCTAGTTGGCTACACCTTC.

V and J are TRBV7-2 and TRBJ2-3; TRBD2 agrees at 9 bases. V lost 1 base and J lost 6; bases outside the gene matches: 8. Looked up from germline, CDR1 is SGHTA and CDR2 is FQGNSA. This CDR3 has 16 amino acids. The CDR3 sequence: CASSLGLAGLWDTQYF. The CDR3 bases are TGTGCCAGCAGCTTAGGTCTAGCGGGGCTCTGGGATACGCAGTATTTT. Variable domain in full (rest from reference TRBV7-2 and TRBJ2-3): GAGVSQSPSNKVTEKGKDVELRCDPISGHTALYWYRQSLGQGLEFLIYFQGNSAPDKSGLPSDRFSAERTGGSVSTLTIQRTQQEDSAVYLCASSLGLAGLWDTQYFGPGTRLTVL.

J is TRBJ1-1 and V is TRBV5-4, with D possibly being TRBD1 (6 bases). The V and J ends lost 2 bases and 1 base respectively, with 12 bases between them. Germline assignment: CDR1 SGHNT and CDR2 YYREEE (reference sequence). This CDR3 is 15 amino acids long. The CDR3 DNA follows: TGTGCCAGCAGCTTTGCAGGGGCGGGGAACACTGAAGCTTTCTTT. Its protein is CASSFAGAGNTEAFF. Full variable domain (rest looked up from reference TRBV5-4 and TRBJ1-1): ETGVTQSPTHLIKTRGQQVTLRCSSQSGHNTVSWYQQALGQGPQFIFQYYREEENGRGNFPPRFSGLQFPNYSSELNVNALELDDSALYLCASSFAGAGNTEAFFGQGTRLTVV.

V and J are TRBV2 and TRBJ2-2, with D perhaps TRBD1 (5 bases). Between the trimmed V and J ends, which lost 9 bases and 7 bases, there was a span of 12 bases. The CDR3 has 12 amino acids. From germline, CDR1 is SNHLY and CDR2 FYNNEI. Written as DNA, the CDR3 is TGTGCCAGTAACCAGGGCGGCGGGGAGCTGTTTTTT. Translated, it gives CASNQGGGELFF.

This clone came up a few times. This chain joins TRBV9 and TRBJ2-2; 8 nucleotides line up with TRBD2. The germline CDR1 and CDR2 sequences are SGDLS and YYNGEE. CDR3 length: 15 amino acids. The V segment lost 4 bases and the J segment 4 bases; nucleotides outside the gene matches: 6. CDR3 bases: TGTGCCAGCAGCCCCACGGGGGGGACCACCGGGGAGCTGTTTTTT. Encoded protein: CASSPTGGTTGELFF.

This chain links TRBV12-5 with TRBJ1-6; D unresolved. Trimming left V 8 bases short and J 10 bases short, with 18 bases between. The CDR3 consists of 14 residues. CDR1 and CDR2 from the germline V gene are LGHNT and FRNRAP. Here the CDR3 DNA reads TGTGCTAGTCGCCACGGACTTCCTTGGTCACCCCTCCACTTT. Translating it yields CASRHGLPWSPLHF.

This chain uses TRBV7-9 with TRBJ1-6; D remains ambiguous. V dropped 2 bases and J dropped 5 bases, with 13 bases sitting between them. The CDR3 is made up of 16 amino acids. Germline V gene lookup returns CDR1 SEHNR and CDR2 FQNEAQ (reference sequence). The DNA for the CDR3 is TGTGCCAGCAGCTTACTCACGACTGCCGATAATTCACCCCTCCACTTT. Its protein is CASSLLTTADNSPLHF.

The rearrangement uses TRBV7-6 and TRBJ2-2; TRBD2 aligns across 9 bases. Germline V gene lookup returns CDR1 SGHVS and CDR2 FNYEAQ. The ends lost 7 bases at V and 5 bases at J; junction bases unmatched: 5. The CDR3 loop spans 14 amino acids. In DNA, the CDR3 is TGTGCCAGCACCCTAGCGGGGCGAACCGGGGAGCTGTTTTTT. Protein: CASTLAGRTGELFF.

The V gene is TRBV6-5, the J gene TRBJ1-1; 7 bases are a match to TRBD1. The CDR3 is 15 residues long. Germline V gene sequence: CDR1 MNHEY, CDR2 SVGAGI. J was trimmed by 0 bases and V by 5 bases; bases with no gene match: 6. The CDR3 region is CASSTGTVMNTEAFF. CDR3 nucleotides: TGTGCCAGCAGTACCGGGACAGTTATGAACACTGAAGCTTTCTTT.

The chain recombines TRBV18 with TRBJ1-1; 10 bases map to TRBD1. The CDR3 is made up of 17 amino acids. Germline CDR1 is KGHSH and CDR2 is LQKENI. The junction had 17 bases not matched to a gene; V was cut back by 2 bases and J by 11 bases. The DNA for the CDR3 is TGTGCCAGCTCACCAAGGGGGACAGGGGAAATGAGCCTCGGCGCTTTCTTT. It yields the protein CASSPRGTGEMSLGAFF.

The chain links TRBV2 to TRBJ2-7; TRBD2 is a possible D gene (6 bases). V lost 7 bases, J lost 6 bases, and 22 bases lay in between. Germline loops: CDR1 SNHLY, CDR2 FYNNEI. CDR3 length: 15 residues. This CDR3 reads CASKDSGLGGSEQYF. The CDR3 coding sequence is TGTGCCAGCAAAGATAGTGGCCTGGGGGGTTCCGAGCAGTACTTC.

A remark on this clone: In the same sample, other DNA sequences code for this CDR3. The chain recombines TRBV6-5 with TRBJ1-2, with 9 nucleotides matching TRBD1. J lost 4 bases, V lost 10 bases, and 4 bases had no gene match. Germline lookup yields CDR1 MNHEY and CDR2 SVGAGI. The CDR3 contains 12 residues. The CDR3 nucleotides read TGTGCCACGAAGACAGGGGGCTATGGCTACACCTTC. Its protein is CATKTGGYGYTF.

The chain employs TRBV27 and TRBJ1-2; a possible D gene is TRBD1 (5 bases). From germline, CDR1 is MNHEY and CDR2 SMNVEV (reference sequence). The CDR3 length is 12 residues. The germline V and J ends were trimmed by 8 bases and 5 bases, with 12 bases remaining between them. The CDR3 DNA reads as TGTGCCAGCGAAACAGGCCGTTATGGCTACACCTTC. This codes for CASETGRYGYTF.

The chain is built from TRBV19 and TRBJ1-4; 9 bases match TRBD1. With V trimmed by 5 bases and J by 5 bases, 3 bases remained unmatched. The CDR3 runs to 14 residues. From germline, CDR1 is LNHDA and CDR2 SQIVND (reference sequence). The CDR3 loop reads CASSSGQGNEKLFF. CDR3 sequence (DNA): TGTGCCAGTAGTTCGGGACAGGGAAATGAAAAACTGTTTTTT. Based on the CDR3 plus reference TRBV19 and TRBJ1-4, the full variable domain is DGGITQSPKYLFRKEGQNVTLSCEQNLNHDAMYWYRQDPGQGLRLIYYSQIVNDFQKGDIAEGYSVSREKKESFPLTVTSAQKNPTAFYLCASSSGQGNEKLFFGSGTQLSVL.